The clone carrying this T cell receptor (beta chain) has just a few counts. Its antigen is unknown. PBMCs that had been cryopreserved were the source of about 2 micrograms of genomic DNA for TCR beta libraries. Germline V gene lookup returns CDR1 SGHNT and CDR2 YYREEE (reference sequence). The CDR3 contains 14 residues. V was shortened by 0 bases and J by 10 bases, with 11 bases between the two germline ends. The data were taken from a study of cytotoxic CD8 clonotypes in ibrutinib-treated CLL. Study details: Among responders, roughly 25 were partial and 2 complete; after median roughly 68 months, roughly 14 stayed remitted and 12 progressed. The study's findings and limits: Few clonotypes were public, and these shrank or held steady under treatment.

Produced via immunoSEQ multiplex PCR; TCRdb's table is partial and in-frame only. The sample has tens of thousands of clones, approximately 51% seen once. The V gene is TRBV5-4, the J gene TRBJ1-6, with D tentatively TRBD1 (5 bases). This material consisted of PBMCs, taken before ibrutinib treatment. This clonotype was sampled from a human donor with chronic lymphocytic leukemia. In nucleotides, the CDR3 is TGTGCCAGCAGCTTGGAAACCGGGGGGTCACCCCTCCACTTT. Protein product: CASSLETGGSPLHF.